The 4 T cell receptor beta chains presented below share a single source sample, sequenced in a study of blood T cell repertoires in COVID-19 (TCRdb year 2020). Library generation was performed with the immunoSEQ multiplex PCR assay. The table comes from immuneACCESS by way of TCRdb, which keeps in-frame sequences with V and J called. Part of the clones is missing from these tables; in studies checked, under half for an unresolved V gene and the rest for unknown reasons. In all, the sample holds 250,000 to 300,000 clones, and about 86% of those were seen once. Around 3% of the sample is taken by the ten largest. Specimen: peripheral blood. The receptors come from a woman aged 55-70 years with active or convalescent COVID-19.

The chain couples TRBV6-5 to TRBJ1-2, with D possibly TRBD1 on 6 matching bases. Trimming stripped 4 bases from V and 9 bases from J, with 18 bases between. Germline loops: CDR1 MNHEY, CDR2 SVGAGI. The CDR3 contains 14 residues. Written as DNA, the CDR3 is TGTGCCAGCAGTTCCTCCGGGACACCAAGACGCTACACCTTC. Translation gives CASSSSGTPRRYTF.

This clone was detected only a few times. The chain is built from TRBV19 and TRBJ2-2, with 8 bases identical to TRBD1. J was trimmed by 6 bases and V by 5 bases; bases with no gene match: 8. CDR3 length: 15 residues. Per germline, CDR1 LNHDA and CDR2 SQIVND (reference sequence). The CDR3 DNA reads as TGTGCCAGTAGTCTTCAGGGACAGGCCGCCGGGGAGCTGTTTTTT. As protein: CASSLQGQAAGELFF.

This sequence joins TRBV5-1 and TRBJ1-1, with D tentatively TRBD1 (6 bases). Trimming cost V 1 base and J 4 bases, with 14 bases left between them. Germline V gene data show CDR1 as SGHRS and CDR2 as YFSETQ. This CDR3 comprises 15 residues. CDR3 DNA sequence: TGCGCCAGCAGCTTGAGGGCGGGGGCCGGCACTGAAGCTTTCTTT. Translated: CASSLRAGAGTEAFF. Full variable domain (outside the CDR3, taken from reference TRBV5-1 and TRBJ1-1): KAGVTQTPRYLIKTRGQQVTLSCSPISGHRSVSWYQQTPGQGLQFLFEYFSETQRNKGNFPGRFSGRQFSNSRSEMNVSTLELGDSALYLCASSLRAGAGTEAFFGQGTRLTVV.

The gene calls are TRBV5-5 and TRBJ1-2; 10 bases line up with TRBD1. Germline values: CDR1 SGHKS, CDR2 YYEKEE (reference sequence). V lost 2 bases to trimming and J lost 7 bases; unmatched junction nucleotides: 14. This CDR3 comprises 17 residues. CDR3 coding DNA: TGTGCCAGCAGCTTCCATGACTCCCGACAGGGGGCGGCTGGCTACACCTTC. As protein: CASSFHDSRQGAAGYTF.